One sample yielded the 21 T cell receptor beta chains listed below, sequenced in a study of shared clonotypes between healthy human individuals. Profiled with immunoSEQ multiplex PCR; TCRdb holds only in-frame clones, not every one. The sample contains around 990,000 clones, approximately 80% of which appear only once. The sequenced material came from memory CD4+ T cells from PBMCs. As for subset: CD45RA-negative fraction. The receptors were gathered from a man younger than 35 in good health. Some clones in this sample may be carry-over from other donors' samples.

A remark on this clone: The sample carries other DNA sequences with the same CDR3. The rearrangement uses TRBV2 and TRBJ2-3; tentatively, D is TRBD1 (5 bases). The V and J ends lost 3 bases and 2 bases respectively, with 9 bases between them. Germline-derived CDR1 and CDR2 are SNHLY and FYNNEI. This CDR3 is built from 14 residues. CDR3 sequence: CASSDQGSTDTQYF. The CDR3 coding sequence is TGTGCCAGCAGTGACCAGGGATCCACAGATACGCAGTATTTT.

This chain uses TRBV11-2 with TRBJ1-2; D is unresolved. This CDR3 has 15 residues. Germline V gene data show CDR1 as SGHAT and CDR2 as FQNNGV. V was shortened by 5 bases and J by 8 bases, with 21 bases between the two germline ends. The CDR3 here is CASSPVRRSADGYTF. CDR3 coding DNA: TGTGCCAGCAGCCCCGTACGAAGGTCGGCGGACGGCTACACCTTC. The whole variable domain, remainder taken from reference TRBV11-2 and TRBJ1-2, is EAGVAQSPRYKIIEKRQSVAFWCNPISGHATLYWYQQILGQGPKLLIQFQNNGVVDDSQLPKDRFSAERLKGVDSTLKIQPAKLEDSAVYLCASSPVRRSADGYTFGSGTRLTVV.

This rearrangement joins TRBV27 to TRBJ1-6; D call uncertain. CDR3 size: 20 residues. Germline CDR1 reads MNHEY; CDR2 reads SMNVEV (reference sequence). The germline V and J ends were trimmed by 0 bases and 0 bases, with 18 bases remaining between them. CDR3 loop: CASSLSFPSSGSSYNSPLHF. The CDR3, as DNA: TGTGCCAGCAGTTTATCGTTCCCATCGAGCGGGAGCTCCTATAATTCACCCCTCCACTTT.

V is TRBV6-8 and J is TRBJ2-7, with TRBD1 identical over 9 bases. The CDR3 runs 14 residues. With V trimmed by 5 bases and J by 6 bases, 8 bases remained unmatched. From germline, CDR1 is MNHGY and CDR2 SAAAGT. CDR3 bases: TGTGCCAGCAGTGTCCGGGACAGGGTTGGCGAGCAGTACTTC. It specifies CASSVRDRVGEQYF.

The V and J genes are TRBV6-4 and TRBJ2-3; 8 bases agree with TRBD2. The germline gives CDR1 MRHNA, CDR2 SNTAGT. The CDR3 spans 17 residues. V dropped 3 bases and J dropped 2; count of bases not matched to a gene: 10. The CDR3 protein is CASSESPAGDPTDTQYF. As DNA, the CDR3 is TGTGCCAGCAGTGAATCCCCAGCGGGGGATCCCACAGATACGCAGTATTTT.

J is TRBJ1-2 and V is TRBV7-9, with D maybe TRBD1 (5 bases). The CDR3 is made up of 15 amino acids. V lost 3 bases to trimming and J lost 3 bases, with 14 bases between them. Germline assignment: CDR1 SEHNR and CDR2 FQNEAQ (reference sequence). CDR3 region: CASSFLPGQYYGYTF. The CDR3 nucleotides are TGTGCCAGCAGCTTTCTGCCGGGGCAATACTATGGCTACACCTTC.

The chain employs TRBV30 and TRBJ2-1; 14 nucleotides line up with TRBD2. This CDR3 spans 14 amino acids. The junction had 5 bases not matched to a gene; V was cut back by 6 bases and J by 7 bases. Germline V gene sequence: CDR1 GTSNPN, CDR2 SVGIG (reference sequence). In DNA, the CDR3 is TGTGCCTGTAGACTAGCGGGAGGGAGGAATGAGCAGTTCTTC. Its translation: CACRLAGGRNEQFF.

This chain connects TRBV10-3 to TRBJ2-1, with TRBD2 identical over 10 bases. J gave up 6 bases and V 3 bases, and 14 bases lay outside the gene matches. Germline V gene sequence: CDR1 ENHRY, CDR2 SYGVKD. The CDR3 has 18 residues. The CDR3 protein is CAISDVWTSGEGRNEQFF. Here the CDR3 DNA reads TGTGCCATCAGTGACGTCTGGACTAGCGGAGAAGGGCGCAATGAGCAGTTCTTC.

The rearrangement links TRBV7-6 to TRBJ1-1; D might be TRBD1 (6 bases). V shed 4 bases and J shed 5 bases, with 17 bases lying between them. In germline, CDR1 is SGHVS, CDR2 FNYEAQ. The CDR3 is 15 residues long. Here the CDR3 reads CASSSLGTSGTEAFF. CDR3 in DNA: TGTGCCAGCAGCTCCCTCGGGACATCGGGGACTGAAGCTTTCTTT.

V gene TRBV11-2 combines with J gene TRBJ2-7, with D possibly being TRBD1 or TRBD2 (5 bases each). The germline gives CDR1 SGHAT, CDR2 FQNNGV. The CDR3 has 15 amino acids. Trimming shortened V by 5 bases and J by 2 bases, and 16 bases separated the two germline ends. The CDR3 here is CASSLLGWGTYEQYF. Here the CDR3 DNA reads TGTGCCAGCAGCCTACTTGGGTGGGGGACCTACGAGCAGTACTTC.

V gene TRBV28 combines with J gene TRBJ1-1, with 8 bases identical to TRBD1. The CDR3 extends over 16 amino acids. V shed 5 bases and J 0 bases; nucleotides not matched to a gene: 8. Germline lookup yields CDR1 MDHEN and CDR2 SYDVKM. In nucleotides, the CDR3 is TGTGCCAGCAGTCCGGGGACAGGAAAAATGAACACTGAAGCTTTCTTT. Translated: CASSPGTGKMNTEAFF.

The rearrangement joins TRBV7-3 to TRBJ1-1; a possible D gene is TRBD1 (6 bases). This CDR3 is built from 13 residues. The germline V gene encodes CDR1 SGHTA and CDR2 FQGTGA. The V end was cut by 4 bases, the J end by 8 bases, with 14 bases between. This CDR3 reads CASSSTGIAEAFF. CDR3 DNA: TGTGCCAGCAGCTCAACAGGGATCGCCGAAGCTTTCTTT.

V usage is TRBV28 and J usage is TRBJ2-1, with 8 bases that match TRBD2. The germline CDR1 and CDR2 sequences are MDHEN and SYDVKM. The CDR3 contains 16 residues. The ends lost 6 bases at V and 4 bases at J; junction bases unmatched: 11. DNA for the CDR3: TGTGCCAGCAGCGAGGAACTAGCGGTTTCTTACAATGAGCAGTTCTTC. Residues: CASSEELAVSYNEQFF.

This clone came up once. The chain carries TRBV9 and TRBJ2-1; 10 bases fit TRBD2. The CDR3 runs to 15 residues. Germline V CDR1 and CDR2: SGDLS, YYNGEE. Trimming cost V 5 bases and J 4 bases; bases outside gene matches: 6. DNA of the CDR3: TGTGCCAGCAGTCCCCTAGCGGGAGCTTACAATGAGCAGTTCTTC. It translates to CASSPLAGAYNEQFF.

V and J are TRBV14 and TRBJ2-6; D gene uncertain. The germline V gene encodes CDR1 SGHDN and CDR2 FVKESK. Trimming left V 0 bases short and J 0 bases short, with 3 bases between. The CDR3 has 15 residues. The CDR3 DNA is TGTGCCAGCAGCCAAGACAGCTCTGGGGCCAACGTCCTGACTTTC. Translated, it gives CASSQDSSGANVLTF. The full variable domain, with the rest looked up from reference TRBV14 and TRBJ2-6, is EAGVTQFPSHSVIEKGQTVTLRCDPISGHDNLYWYRRVMGKEIKFLLHFVKESKQDESGMPNNRFLAERTGGTYSTLKVQPAELEDSGVYFCASSQDSSGANVLTFGAGSRLTVL.

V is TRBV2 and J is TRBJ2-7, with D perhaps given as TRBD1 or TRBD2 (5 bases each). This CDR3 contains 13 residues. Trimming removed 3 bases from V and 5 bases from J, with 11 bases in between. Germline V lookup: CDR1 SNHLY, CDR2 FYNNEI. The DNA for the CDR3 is TGTGCCAGCAGTGAGTGGGGGACCCACGAGCAGTACTTC. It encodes CASSEWGTHEQYF.

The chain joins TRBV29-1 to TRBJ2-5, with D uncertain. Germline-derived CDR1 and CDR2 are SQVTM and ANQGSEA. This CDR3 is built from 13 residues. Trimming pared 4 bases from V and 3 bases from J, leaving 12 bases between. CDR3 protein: CSVVKTIEETQYF. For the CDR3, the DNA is TGCAGCGTTGTAAAGACAATTGAAGAGACCCAGTACTTC.

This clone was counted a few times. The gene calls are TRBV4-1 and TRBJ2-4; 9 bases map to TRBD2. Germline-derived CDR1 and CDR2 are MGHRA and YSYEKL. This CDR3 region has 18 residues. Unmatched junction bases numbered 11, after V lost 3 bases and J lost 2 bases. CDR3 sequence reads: CASSHYLAGEGSKNIQYF. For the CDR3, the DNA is TGCGCCAGCAGCCACTATTTAGCGGGAGAGGGGTCCAAAAACATTCAGTACTTC.

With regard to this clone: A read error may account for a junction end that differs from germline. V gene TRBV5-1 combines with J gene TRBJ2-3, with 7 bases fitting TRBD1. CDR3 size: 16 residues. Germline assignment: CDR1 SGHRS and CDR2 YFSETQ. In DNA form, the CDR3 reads TGCGCCAGCAGGTTGGGGACAGCCGGAAGGGGGGATACGCAGTATTTT. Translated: CASRLGTAGRGDTQYF.

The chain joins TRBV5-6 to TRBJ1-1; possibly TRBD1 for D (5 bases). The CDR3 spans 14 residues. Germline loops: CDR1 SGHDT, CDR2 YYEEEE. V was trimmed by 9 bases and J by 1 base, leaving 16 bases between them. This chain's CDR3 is CATTDAQGNTEAFF. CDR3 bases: TGTGCCACTACAGACGCGCAGGGGAACACTGAAGCTTTCTTT.

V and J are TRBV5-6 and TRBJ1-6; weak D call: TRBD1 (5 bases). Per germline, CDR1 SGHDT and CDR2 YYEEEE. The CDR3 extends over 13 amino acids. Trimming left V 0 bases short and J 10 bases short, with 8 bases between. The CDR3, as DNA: TGTGCCAGCAGCTTGGCAGCAGGGTCACCCCTCCACTTT. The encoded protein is CASSLAAGSPLHF.